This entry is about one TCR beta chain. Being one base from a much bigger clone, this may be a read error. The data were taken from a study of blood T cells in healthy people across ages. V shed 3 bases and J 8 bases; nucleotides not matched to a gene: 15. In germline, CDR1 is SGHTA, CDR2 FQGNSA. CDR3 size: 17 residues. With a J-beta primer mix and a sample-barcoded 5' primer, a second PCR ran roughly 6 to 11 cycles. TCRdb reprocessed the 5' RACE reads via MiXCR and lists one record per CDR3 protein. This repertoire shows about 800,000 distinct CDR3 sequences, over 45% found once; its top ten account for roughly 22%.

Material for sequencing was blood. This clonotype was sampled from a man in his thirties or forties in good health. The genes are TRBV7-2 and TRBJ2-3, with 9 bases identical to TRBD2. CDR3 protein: CASSFSPLAGAQGTQYF. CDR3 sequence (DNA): TGTGCCAGCAGCTTCTCCCCCTTAGCGGGAGCCCAAGGTACGCAGTATTTT. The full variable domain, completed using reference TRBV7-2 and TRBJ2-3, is GAGVSQSPSNKVTEKGKDVELRCDPISGHTALYWYRQSLGQGLEFLIYFQGNSAPDKSGLPSDRFSAERTGGSVSTLTIQRTQQEDSAVYLCASSFSPLAGAQGTQYFGPGTRLTVL.